This T cell receptor (beta chain) is drawn from a study of beta chain features in type 1 diabetes. Sequenced material consisted of expressed TCRB transcripts (all of the isolated RNA was reverse transcribed). TCRdb keeps only in-frame clones here, not all; method: immunoSEQ multiplex PCR. The sample consists of roughly 340,000 clones, about 13% of them appearing once. There was one heparinised blood draw per donor, averaging roughly 120 mL. Sorting that relied on CD45RO/CCR7/CD25/CD127/CD95/CD27 yielded CD4+ naive, central memory, regulatory and stem cell-like memory cells. Over 95% purity was reached by all sorted populations. This clone was detected only a few times. Its antigen is still unknown. Overall study results and limits: A potential influence of HLA type upon TCRB rearrangement remained unresolved herein. Moderately but significantly shorter TCRB CDR3s were found in Type 1 diabetes patients in all four CD4+ subsets.

Losses at the gene ends were 5 bases for V and 9 bases for J; bases not matched to a gene: 6. CDR3 size: 14 residues. The germline V gene encodes CDR1 SGHTA and CDR2 FQGTGA. The sequence derives from a woman aged 18-29 years with type 1 diabetes. The rearrangement joins TRBV7-3 to TRBJ2-1; 11 nucleotides match TRBD2. Sequences were obtained from naive CD4+ T cells from blood. The CDR3: CASSPIAGGSEQFF. CDR3 bases: TGTGCCAGCAGCCCCATAGCGGGAGGGAGTGAGCAGTTCTTC.